Each of the 23 T cell receptor beta chains below was sequenced from the same sample in a study of CD8+CD57+ T cells in acquired aplastic anemia. All patients picked for sequencing had shown, by flow cytometry, an expansion of CD8+CD57+ cells. Profiles of TCR beta VDJ and CDR3 were generated from a genomic DNA template. TCRdb reprocessed the reads with MiXCR, giving one entry per CDR3 protein. Seen here are about 150,000 distinct CDR3 sequences, about 54% observed once, and the top ten hold about an eighth. Sequenced: sorted CD4+, CD8+, or CD8+CD57+ T cells (not recorded which) from PBMCs. The receptors here all came from a human donor with aplastic anemia.

The CDR3 is CASTTGVGTNEKLFF. The CDR3 DNA reads as TGTGCCAGTACGACAGGGGTGGGAACTAATGAAAAACTGTTTTTT. V usage is TRBV25-1 and J usage is TRBJ1-4, with 8 positions matching TRBD1. The CDR3 covers 15 residues. CDR1 and CDR2 from the germline V gene are MGHDK and SYGVNS. J lost 1 base, V lost 9 bases, and 7 bases had no gene match. Based on the CDR3 plus reference TRBV25-1 and TRBJ1-4, the full variable domain is EADIYQTPRYLVIGTGKKITLECSQTMGHDKMYWYQQDPGMELHLIHYSYGVNSTEKGDLSSESTVSRIRTEHFPLTLESARPSHTSQYLCASTTGVGTNEKLFFGSGTQLSVL.

The chain recombines TRBV12-5 with TRBJ2-7; D remains ambiguous. V lost 9 bases and J 0 bases, leaving 12 bases between the germline ends. The germline gives CDR1 LGHNT, CDR2 FRNRAP. The CDR3 loop spans 13 amino acids. CDR3 sequence: CASVRQSSYEQYF. The DNA of the CDR3 is TGTGCTAGCGTACGGCAGAGCTCCTACGAGCAGTACTTC.

The chain couples TRBV5-5 to TRBJ2-7; D might be TRBD1 or TRBD2, each matching 7 bases. Germline assignment: CDR1 SGHKS and CDR2 YYEKEE (reference sequence). Trimming took 4 bases from V and 5 from J, leaving 19 bases between them. The CDR3 is made up of 15 amino acids. CDR3: CASSPRQGGRDEQYF. In nucleotides, the CDR3 is TGTGCCAGCAGCCCAAGACAGGGAGGGCGCGACGAGCAGTACTTC.

V gene TRBV6-1 combines with J gene TRBJ2-1; weak D call: TRBD1 (6 bases). The CDR3 is 15 amino acids. V lost 3 bases, J lost 0 bases, and 9 bases lay in between. Per germline, CDR1 MNHNS and CDR2 SASEGT. In DNA form, the CDR3 reads TGTGCCAGCAGTGACCGACAGGTCTCCTACAATGAGCAGTTCTTC. Protein sequence: CASSDRQVSYNEQFF.

This chain joins TRBV4-2 and TRBJ1-1, with TRBD1 identical over 7 bases. After removal of 4 bases from V and 11 bases from J, the junction contained 7 bases not matched to a gene. This CDR3 region has 12 residues. Germline values: CDR1 LGHNA, CDR2 YNFKEQ. The CDR3 is CASSPLTGWAFF. The CDR3 bases are TGTGCCAGCAGCCCCCTGACAGGGTGGGCTTTCTTT.

The chain couples TRBV19 to TRBJ1-1; D unresolved. Trimming took 0 bases from V and 8 from J, leaving 4 bases between them. The germline V gene has CDR1 LNHDA and CDR2 SQIVND (reference sequence). This CDR3 spans 11 amino acids. The CDR3 loop is CASSIDGEAFF. CDR3 nucleotides: TGTGCCAGTAGTATAGACGGCGAAGCTTTCTTT.

This clonotype was seen a single time. The CDR3 nucleotides read TGCAGTGCTCCAGTGAGGGACACCTATGGCTACACCTTC. This translates into CSAPVRDTYGYTF. The V and J genes are TRBV20-1 and TRBJ1-2; perhaps TRBD1 as D (6 bases). Germline CDR1 reads DFQATT; CDR2 reads SNEGSKA (reference sequence). The CDR3 totals 13 residues. V was pared by 5 bases and J by 4 bases, with 14 bases between.

The chain is built from TRBV19 and TRBJ1-6; TRBD1 matches at 7 bases. From germline, CDR1 is LNHDA and CDR2 SQIVND (reference sequence). The CDR3 extends over 13 amino acids. V gave up 3 bases and J gave up 8 bases; unmatched junction bases: 1. The CDR3 DNA follows: TGTGCCAGTAGTATCGACAGGGATTCACCCCTCCACTTT. Translated, it gives CASSIDRDSPLHF. Using reference TRBV19 and TRBJ1-6 for the parts outside the CDR3, the full variable domain is DGGITQSPKYLFRKEGQNVTLSCEQNLNHDAMYWYRQDPGQGLRLIYYSQIVNDFQKGDIAEGYSVSREKKESFPLTVTSAQKNPTAFYLCASSIDRDSPLHFGNGTRLTVT.

This clonotype was counted many times. The DNA for the CDR3 is TGTGCCAGTAGTCCACCGGGACTAGCATTGTACAATGAGCAGTTCTTC. Protein: CASSPPGLALYNEQFF. V and J are TRBV19 and TRBJ2-1, with 9 bases that match TRBD2. The CDR3 is 16 amino acids. Unmatched junction bases numbered 9, after V lost 5 bases and J lost 4 bases. Germline lookup yields CDR1 LNHDA and CDR2 SQIVND (reference sequence).

Ten or more counts support this clonotype. The chain has TRBV6-6 and TRBJ1-1, with 7 bases fitting TRBD1. The CDR3 loop spans 12 amino acids. Germline-derived CDR1 and CDR2 are MNHNY and SVGAGI (reference sequence). Trimming removed 8 bases from V and 2 bases from J; junction bases left unmatched: 2. CDR3 nucleotide sequence: TGTGCCAGCCGGGACAGCAACACTGAAGCTTTCTTT. As protein: CASRDSNTEAFF.

The chain joins TRBV11-2 to TRBJ2-5, with TRBD2 identical over 7 bases. The CDR3 loop spans 13 amino acids. Germline assignment: CDR1 SGHAT and CDR2 FQNNGV. Germline trimming cut 5 bases from V and 5 bases from J; bases unmatched to any gene: 5. CDR3 residues: CASSPRGKETQYF. CDR3 bases: TGTGCCAGCAGCCCGCGGGGGAAGGAGACCCAGTACTTC.

The chain recombines TRBV10-3 with TRBJ2-3, with TRBD2 matching over 8 bases. The CDR3 consists of 13 residues. In germline, CDR1 is ENHRY, CDR2 SYGVKD. Trimming at V came to 8 bases and at J to 6 bases, leaving 7 bases not matched to a gene. This chain's CDR3 is CAIAEREMDTQYF. CDR3 DNA sequence: TGTGCCATCGCAGAGCGGGAGATGGATACGCAGTATTTT.

The chain has TRBV2 and TRBJ2-3, with 11 bases fitting TRBD2. CDR3 length: 15 residues. Looked up from germline, CDR1 is SNHLY and CDR2 is FYNNEI. With V trimmed by 4 bases and J by 5 bases, 5 bases remained unmatched. In DNA, the CDR3 is TGTGCCAGCAGTGGTAGCGGGGGGGCAGGAGATACGCAGTATTTT. This encodes CASSGSGGAGDTQYF.

Many counts were recorded for this clonotype. This chain uses TRBV15 with TRBJ2-3, with 10 bases fitting TRBD2. In germline, CDR1 is LNHNV, CDR2 YYDKDF (reference sequence). The CDR3 sequence is 19 residues long. V was pared by 0 bases and J by 2 bases, with 11 bases of the junction left unmatched. The CDR3 loop is CATSRDLLQRGGLTDTQYF. CDR3 coding DNA: TGTGCCACCAGCAGAGATTTGTTGCAGCGGGGGGGCCTCACAGATACGCAGTATTTT.

Only a few counts were recorded for this clonotype. The chain combines TRBV15 with TRBJ2-5, with D possibly being TRBD2 (6 bases). CDR1 LNHNV and CDR2 YYDKDF come from the germline V gene (reference sequence). Trimming stripped 1 base from V and 1 base from J, with 7 bases between. There are 14 residues in the CDR3. The CDR3 region is CATSRGTTQETQYF. DNA of the CDR3: TGTGCCACCAGCAGAGGGACTACCCAAGAGACCCAGTACTTC.

The rearrangement joins TRBV20-1 to TRBJ2-7, with 15 bases matching TRBD2. The germline gives CDR1 DFQATT, CDR2 SNEGSKA (reference sequence). This CDR3 is built from 14 residues. V shed 6 bases, J shed 5 bases, and the junction held 5 bases outside the gene matches. The CDR3 protein is CSARTSGGVDEQYF. Here the CDR3 DNA reads TGCAGTGCAAGGACTAGCGGGGGGGTTGACGAGCAGTACTTC.

The rearrangement links TRBV27 to TRBJ2-3, with D possibly being TRBD2 (6 bases). Germline lookup yields CDR1 MNHEY and CDR2 SMNVEV (reference sequence). The CDR3 runs 12 residues. Trimming pared 10 bases from V and 8 bases from J, leaving 16 bases between. The CDR3 is CAISPDGGTQYF. The CDR3 DNA follows: TGTGCCATCTCCCCCGACGGGGGTACGCAGTATTTT.

The chain uses TRBV10-3 and TRBJ1-3; TRBD1 agrees at 8 bases. Germline-derived CDR1 and CDR2 are ENHRY and SYGVKD. There are 16 residues in the CDR3. Trimming cost V 3 bases and J 0 bases; bases outside gene matches: 4. CDR3 region: CAISDLQGDSGNTIYF. The CDR3, as DNA: TGTGCCATCAGTGACCTACAGGGGGACTCTGGAAACACCATATATTTT.

The V and J genes are TRBV7-8 and TRBJ1-2; 8 positions match TRBD1. The CDR3 consists of 15 residues. Looked up from germline, CDR1 is SGHVS and CDR2 is FQNEAQ. V lost 5 bases, J lost 2 bases, and 7 bases stayed unmatched. CDR3 loop: CASSHGTGKNYGYTF. The CDR3 DNA follows: TGTGCCAGCAGCCACGGGACAGGCAAAAACTATGGCTACACCTTC.

A word on this clonotype: One end of the junction varies from germline; a read error may be responsible. J is TRBJ1-6 and V is TRBV2; D ambiguous. CDR3 length: 13 residues. Germline CDR1 is SNHLY and CDR2 is FYNNEI. This CDR3 is CAGKESYNSPPHF. The CDR3 DNA follows: TGTGCCGGCAAGGAGAGCTATAATTCACCCCCCCACTTT.

This chain links TRBV19 with TRBJ1-3; 9 bases line up with TRBD1. This CDR3 has 15 residues. V dropped 6 bases and J dropped 7; count of bases not matched to a gene: 10. CDR1 and CDR2 from the germline V gene are LNHDA and SQIVND (reference sequence). The CDR3 is CASRWTGQGRNTIYF. CDR3 DNA sequence: TGTGCCAGTAGATGGACGGGACAGGGACGCAACACCATATATTTT.

This rearrangement joins TRBV2 to TRBJ1-6; D possibly corresponds to TRBD1 (5 bases). V lost 8 bases and J lost 7, with 18 bases in between. The CDR3 covers 15 residues. In germline, CDR1 is SNHLY, CDR2 FYNNEI. The CDR3 nucleotides read TGTGCCAGCGCTCCGGGGAGGGGCCTCAATTCACCCCTCCACTTT. Amino acid sequence: CASAPGRGLNSPLHF.

This clonotype was detected only a few times. The rearrangement joins TRBV20-1 to TRBJ1-6, with D tentatively TRBD1 (6 bases). The CDR3 has 15 amino acids. Germline CDR1 DFQATT, CDR2 SNEGSKA (reference sequence). With 0 bases removed from V and 9 bases from J, the gap between germline ends came to 15 bases. The DNA of the CDR3 is TGCAGTGCTAGAGAAGGTACAGGGTTGAGTTCACCCCTCCACTTT. This sequence encodes CSAREGTGLSSPLHF.